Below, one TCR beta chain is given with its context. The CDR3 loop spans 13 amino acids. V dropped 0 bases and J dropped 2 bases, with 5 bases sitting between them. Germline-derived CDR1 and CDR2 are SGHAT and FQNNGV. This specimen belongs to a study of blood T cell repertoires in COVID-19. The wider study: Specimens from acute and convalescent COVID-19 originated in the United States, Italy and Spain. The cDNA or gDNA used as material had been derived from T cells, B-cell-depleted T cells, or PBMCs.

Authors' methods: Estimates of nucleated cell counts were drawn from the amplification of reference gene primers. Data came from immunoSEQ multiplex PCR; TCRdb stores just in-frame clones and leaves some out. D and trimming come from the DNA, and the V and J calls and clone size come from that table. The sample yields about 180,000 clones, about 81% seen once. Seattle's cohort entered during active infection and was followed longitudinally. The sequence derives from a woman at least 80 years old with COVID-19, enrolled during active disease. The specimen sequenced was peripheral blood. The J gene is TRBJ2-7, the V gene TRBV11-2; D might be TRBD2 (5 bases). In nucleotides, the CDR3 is TGTGCCAGCAGCTTAGAGACTACCTACGAGCAGTACTTC. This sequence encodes CASSLETTYEQYF.